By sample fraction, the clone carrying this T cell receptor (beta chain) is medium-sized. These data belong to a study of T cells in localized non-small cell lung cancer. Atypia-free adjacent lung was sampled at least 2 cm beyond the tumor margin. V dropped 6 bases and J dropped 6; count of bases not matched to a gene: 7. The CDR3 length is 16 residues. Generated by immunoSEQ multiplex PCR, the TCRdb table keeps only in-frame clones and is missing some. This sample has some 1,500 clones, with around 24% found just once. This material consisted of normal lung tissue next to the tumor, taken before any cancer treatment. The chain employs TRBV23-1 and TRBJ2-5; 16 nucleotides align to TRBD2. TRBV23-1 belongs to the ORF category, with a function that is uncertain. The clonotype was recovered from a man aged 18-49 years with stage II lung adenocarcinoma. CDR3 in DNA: TGCGCCAGCAGCCAGGGGACTAGCGGGGGGGCAAAGACCCAGTACTTC. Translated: CASSQGTSGGAKTQYF.